A single sample gave rise to the 2 T cell receptor beta chains below, sequenced in a study of graft-versus-host responses after intestinal transplantation. No antigen is known for these receptors. Sequencing was performed with immunoSEQ multiplex PCR; in TCRdb, only in-frame clones are kept and a portion is missing. The sample gives approximately 77,000 clones, roughly nine tenths of which show up once; approximately 0.34% is in the top ten. The material sequenced was unstimulated CD4+ T cells sorted from spleen or lymph node cells, taken before intestinal transplant. These receptors originate from a human donor who received an intestinal transplant.

V is TRBV28 and J is TRBJ1-2; D gene unclear. There are 14 residues in the CDR3. Germline CDR1 is MDHEN and CDR2 is SYDVKM. The V and J ends lost 3 bases and 8 bases respectively, with 16 bases between them. CDR3 DNA: TGTGCCAGCAGTTTCTTGCGAGGGAGACCCGGCTACACCTTC. Protein sequence: CASSFLRGRPGYTF.

The chain carries TRBV6-1 and TRBJ1-5; D perhaps matches TRBD1 (6 bases). Germline-derived CDR1 and CDR2 are MNHNS and SASEGT. The CDR3 totals 14 residues. V lost 3 bases, J lost 5 bases, and 11 bases lay in between. The CDR3 region has the DNA TGTGCCAGCAGTGAGGGGACACGTTATCAGCCCCAGCATTTT. This gives the protein CASSEGTRYQPQHF.